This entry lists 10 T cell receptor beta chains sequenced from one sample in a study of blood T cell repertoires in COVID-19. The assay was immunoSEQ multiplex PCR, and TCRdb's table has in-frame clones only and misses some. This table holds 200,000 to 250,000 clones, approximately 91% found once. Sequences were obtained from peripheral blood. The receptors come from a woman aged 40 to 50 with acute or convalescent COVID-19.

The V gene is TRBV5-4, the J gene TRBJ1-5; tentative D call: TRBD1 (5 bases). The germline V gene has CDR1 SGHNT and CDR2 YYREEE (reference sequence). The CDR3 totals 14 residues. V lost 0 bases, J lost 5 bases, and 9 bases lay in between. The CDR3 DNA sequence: TGTGCCAGCAGCTTGGGGGGCGCGGATCAGCCCCAGCATTTT. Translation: CASSLGGADQPQHF.

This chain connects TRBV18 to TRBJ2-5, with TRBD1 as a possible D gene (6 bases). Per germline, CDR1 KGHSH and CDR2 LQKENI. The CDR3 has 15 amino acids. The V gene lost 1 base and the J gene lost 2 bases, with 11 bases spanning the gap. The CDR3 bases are TGTGCCAGCTCACCACGATCAGGGGTTCAAGAGACCCAGTACTTC. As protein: CASSPRSGVQETQYF.

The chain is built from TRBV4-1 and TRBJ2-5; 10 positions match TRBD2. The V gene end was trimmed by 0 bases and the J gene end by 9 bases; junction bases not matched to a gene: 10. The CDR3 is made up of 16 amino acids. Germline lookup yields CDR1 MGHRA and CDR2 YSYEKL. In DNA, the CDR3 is TGCGCCAGCAGCCAAGAGATTACTAGCGGGGTAGGGGCCCAGTACTTC. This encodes CASSQEITSGVGAQYF.

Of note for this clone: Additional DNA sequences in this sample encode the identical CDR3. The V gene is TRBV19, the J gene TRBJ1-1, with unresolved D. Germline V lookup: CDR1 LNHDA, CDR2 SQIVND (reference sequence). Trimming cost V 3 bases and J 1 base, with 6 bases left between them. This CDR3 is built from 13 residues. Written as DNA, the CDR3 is TGTGCCAGTAGTATTGGCGGGAACACTGAAGCTTTCTTT. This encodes CASSIGGNTEAFF.

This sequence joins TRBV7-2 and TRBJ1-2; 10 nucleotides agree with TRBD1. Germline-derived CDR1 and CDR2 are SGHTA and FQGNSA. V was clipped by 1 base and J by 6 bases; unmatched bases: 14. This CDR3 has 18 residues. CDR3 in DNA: TGTGCCAGCAGCTTAGGCCCGGGACAGGGGTCCCCCCTAAATGGCTACACCTTC. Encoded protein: CASSLGPGQGSPLNGYTF.

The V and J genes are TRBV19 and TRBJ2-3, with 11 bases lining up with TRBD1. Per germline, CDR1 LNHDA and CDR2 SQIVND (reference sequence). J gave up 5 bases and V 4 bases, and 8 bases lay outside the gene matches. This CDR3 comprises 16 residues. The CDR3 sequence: CASSTPGQGAKDTQYF. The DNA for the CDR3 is TGTGCCAGTAGTACACCCGGACAGGGGGCTAAAGATACGCAGTATTTT. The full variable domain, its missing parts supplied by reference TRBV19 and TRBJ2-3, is DGGITQSPKYLFRKEGQNVTLSCEQNLNHDAMYWYRQDPGQGLRLIYYSQIVNDFQKGDIAEGYSVSREKKESFPLTVTSAQKNPTAFYLCASSTPGQGAKDTQYFGPGTRLTVL.

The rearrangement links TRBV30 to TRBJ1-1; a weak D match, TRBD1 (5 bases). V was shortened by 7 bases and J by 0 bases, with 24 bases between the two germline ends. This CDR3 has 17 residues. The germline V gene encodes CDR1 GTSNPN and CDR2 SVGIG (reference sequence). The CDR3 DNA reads TGTGCCTTCGCATCCGGACGGGGGACGAACATGAACACTGAAGCTTTCTTT. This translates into CAFASGRGTNMNTEAFF.

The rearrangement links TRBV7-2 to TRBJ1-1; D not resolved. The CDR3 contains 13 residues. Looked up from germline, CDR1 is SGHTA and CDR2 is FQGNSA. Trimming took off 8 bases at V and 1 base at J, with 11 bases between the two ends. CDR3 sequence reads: CASGQSPNTEAFF. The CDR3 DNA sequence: TGTGCCAGCGGGCAGTCCCCGAACACTGAAGCTTTCTTT.

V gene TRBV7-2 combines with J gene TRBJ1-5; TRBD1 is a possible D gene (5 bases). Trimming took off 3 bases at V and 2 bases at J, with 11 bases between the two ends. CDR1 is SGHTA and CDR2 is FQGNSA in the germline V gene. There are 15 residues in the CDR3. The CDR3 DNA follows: TGTGCCAGCAGCTTCTTAGGGGCGGGCAATCAGCCCCAGCATTTT. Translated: CASSFLGAGNQPQHF.

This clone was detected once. The CDR3 protein is CASSQGGAGASNSPLHF. CDR3 DNA: TGTGCCAGCAGCCAAGGGGGCGCAGGGGCGAGTAATTCACCCCTCCACTTT. The rearrangement joins TRBV3-1 (or the pseudogene TRBV3-2) to TRBJ1-6; TRBD1 might be the D (6 bases). CDR1 and CDR2 from the germline V gene are LGHDT and YNNKEL (reference sequence). This CDR3 is built from 17 residues. V dropped 1 base and J dropped 6 bases, with 16 bases sitting between them.